The 15 T cell receptor beta chains below all came from one sample that was sequenced in a study of blood T cell repertoires in COVID-19. Generated by immunoSEQ multiplex PCR, the TCRdb table keeps only in-frame clones and is missing some. Altogether about 220,000 clones are present, roughly four fifths being singletons, with the ten largest covering about 5.6%. The sample was peripheral blood. These receptors came from a woman in her 70s with COVID-19, enrolled during active disease.

The rearrangement uses TRBV5-1 and TRBJ2-1, with 9 bases fitting TRBD2. This CDR3 is 16 amino acids long. V was pared by 4 bases and J by 4 bases, with 9 bases of the junction left unmatched. CDR1 SGHRS and CDR2 YFSETQ come from the germline V gene. The CDR3 coding sequence is TGCGCCAGCAGCCCCCCTACGACTAGCGGTTACAATGAGCAGTTCTTC. It encodes CASSPPTTSGYNEQFF.

The chain is built from TRBV19 and TRBJ1-1, with 8 nucleotides matching TRBD1. This CDR3 has 16 residues. J lost 5 bases, V lost 5 bases, and 13 bases had no gene match. From germline, CDR1 is LNHDA and CDR2 SQIVND (reference sequence). The CDR3 protein is CASSPLDRAERTEAFF. The CDR3 DNA reads TGTGCCAGTAGTCCCCTGGACAGGGCCGAAAGGACTGAAGCTTTCTTT. Using reference TRBV19 and TRBJ1-1 for the parts outside the CDR3, the full variable domain is DGGITQSPKYLFRKEGQNVTLSCEQNLNHDAMYWYRQDPGQGLRLIYYSQIVNDFQKGDIAEGYSVSREKKESFPLTVTSAQKNPTAFYLCASSPLDRAERTEAFFGQGTRLTVV.

The chain combines TRBV24-1 with TRBJ1-2; D ambiguous. The CDR3 has 13 amino acids. Per germline, CDR1 KGHDR and CDR2 SFDVKD. The germline V and J ends were trimmed by 4 bases and 1 base, with 6 bases remaining between them. CDR3 protein: CATSEASNYGYTF. CDR3 nucleotide sequence: TGTGCCACCAGTGAGGCCAGTAACTATGGCTACACCTTC.

The chain has TRBV28 and TRBJ2-3; 7 nucleotides line up with TRBD2. The CDR3 runs 14 residues. V trimming: 7 bases; J trimming: 4 bases; junction bases outside the gene matches: 8. The germline V gene has CDR1 MDHEN and CDR2 SYDVKM. The CDR3 spells CASKIGGRSDTQYF. For the CDR3, the DNA is TGTGCCAGCAAGATTGGCGGGAGATCAGATACGCAGTATTTT.

This clone was seen many times. V is TRBV6-5 and J is TRBJ1-2; D is undetermined. From germline, CDR1 is MNHEY and CDR2 SVGAGI. The V and J ends lost 7 bases and 2 bases respectively, with 8 bases between them. This CDR3 region has 12 residues. The CDR3 sequence is CASTTLNYGYTF. The CDR3 region has the DNA TGTGCCAGCACCACATTAAACTATGGCTACACCTTC.

The V call is TRBV9, the J call TRBJ2-1; 10 nucleotides match TRBD2. The CDR3 covers 16 residues. Trimming took 4 bases from V and 3 from J; bases not matched to a gene: 7. Germline values: CDR1 SGDLS, CDR2 YYNGEE. The CDR3 protein is CASSQTSGVIYNEQFF. The CDR3 coding sequence is TGTGCCAGCAGCCAAACTAGCGGGGTTATCTACAATGAGCAGTTCTTC.

The CDR3 bases are TGCGCCAGCAGTGAGGGGACAGGGAAAGAGGGTTTGAGTGACGAGCAGTACTTC. It yields the protein CASSEGTGKEGLSDEQYF. The gene calls are TRBV10-1 and TRBJ2-7; 9 bases align to TRBD1. Germline lookup yields CDR1 WNHNN and CDR2 SYGVQD (reference sequence). V shed 2 bases and J 5 bases; nucleotides not matched to a gene: 16. This CDR3 region has 18 residues.

The CDR3 is CASSPRTGTYIYEQFF. The CDR3 coding sequence is TGTGCCAGCAGCCCACGGACAGGGACGTATATTTATGAGCAGTTCTTC. This chain joins TRBV7-2 and TRBJ2-1; 8 bases match TRBD1. The trim removed 5 bases at V and 8 bases at J, leaving 14 bases unmatched. Germline values: CDR1 SGHTA, CDR2 FQGNSA. The CDR3 totals 16 residues.

This chain joins TRBV28 and TRBJ1-2; D is unresolved. Germline V gene lookup returns CDR1 MDHEN and CDR2 SYDVKM. Trimming removed 6 bases from V and 2 bases from J, with 19 bases in between. The CDR3 has 16 amino acids. As DNA, the CDR3 is TGTGCCAGCAGCCTCGAGGGTGGACGGGTAAACTATGGCTACACCTTC. Translated: CASSLEGGRVNYGYTF.

This chain uses TRBV6-2 or TRBV6-3 with TRBJ2-1; tentative D call: TRBD2 (6 bases). V gave up 6 bases and J gave up 8 bases, with 29 bases separating them. The CDR3 extends over 18 amino acids. CDR1 MNHEY and CDR2 SVGEGT come from the germline V gene. The CDR3 DNA sequence: TGTGCCAGCAGCCCTCGCCCCTTGGCGGGAATTTTGCTTTATGAGCAGTTCTTC. It yields the protein CASSPRPLAGILLYEQFF.

The sample holds one count of this clone. The chain combines TRBV18 with TRBJ2-1, with 8 bases matching TRBD2. Germline trimming cut 1 base from V and 4 bases from J; bases unmatched to any gene: 9. The germline CDR1 and CDR2 sequences are KGHSH and LQKENI. The CDR3 is made up of 17 amino acids. The DNA for the CDR3 is TGTGCCAGCTCACCACGCGGGACTAGTCGACGGTACAATGAGCAGTTCTTC. It translates to CASSPRGTSRRYNEQFF.

The chain recombines TRBV5-6 with TRBJ2-4, with TRBD2 as a possible D gene (6 bases). Germline V gene sequence: CDR1 SGHDT, CDR2 YYEEEE. There are 14 residues in the CDR3. Trimming shortened V by 3 bases and J by 5 bases, and 12 bases separated the two germline ends. CDR3 amino acids: CASSSPGEENIQYF. CDR3 bases: TGTGCCAGCAGCTCCCCCGGGGAGGAAAACATTCAGTACTTC.

The V and J genes are TRBV7-2 and TRBJ2-5; D might be TRBD2 (5 bases). The V gene's germline CDR1 is SGHTA and CDR2 FQGNSA. V shed 4 bases and J shed 5 bases, with 8 bases lying between them. There are 12 residues in the CDR3. CDR3 DNA sequence: TGTGCCAGCAGCTCCGGGGAGGAGACCCAGTACTTC. Amino acid sequence: CASSSGEETQYF.

The rearrangement uses TRBV25-1 and TRBJ2-1; TRBD1 matches 8 bases. The CDR3 contains 15 residues. Trimming cost V 7 bases and J 7 bases; bases outside gene matches: 12. CDR1 is MGHDK and CDR2 is SYGVNS in the germline V gene. In nucleotides, the CDR3 is TGTGCCAGCACTGACGGGGACAGGAGTCTGAATGAGCAGTTCTTC. Translating gives CASTDGDRSLNEQFF. Together with reference TRBV25-1 and TRBJ2-1, the CDR3 gives the full variable domain: EADIYQTPRYLVIGTGKKITLECSQTMGHDKMYWYQQDPGMELHLIHYSYGVNSTEKGDLSSESTVSRIRTEHFPLTLESARPSHTSQYLCASTDGDRSLNEQFFGPGTRLTVL.

This CDR3 reads CASSRSEGASGYTF. Written as DNA, the CDR3 is TGTGCCAGCAGTCGTTCGGAGGGGGCCTCTGGCTACACCTTC. The chain has TRBV6-5 and TRBJ1-2, with 7 bases that match TRBD1. The junction had 10 bases not matched to a gene; V was cut back by 5 bases and J by 7 bases. CDR3 length equals 14 residues. Germline-derived CDR1 and CDR2 are MNHEY and SVGAGI.